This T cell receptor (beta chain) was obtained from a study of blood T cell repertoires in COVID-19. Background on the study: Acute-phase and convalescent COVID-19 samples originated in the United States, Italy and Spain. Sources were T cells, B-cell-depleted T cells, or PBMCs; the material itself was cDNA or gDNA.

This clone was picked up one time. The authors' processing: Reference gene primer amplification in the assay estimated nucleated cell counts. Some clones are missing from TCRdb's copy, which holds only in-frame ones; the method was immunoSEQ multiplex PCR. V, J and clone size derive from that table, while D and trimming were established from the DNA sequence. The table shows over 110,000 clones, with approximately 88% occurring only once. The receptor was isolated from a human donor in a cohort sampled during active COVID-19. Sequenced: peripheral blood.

CDR3 protein: CAISAQGVYEQYF. The CDR3 DNA is TGTGCCATCAGTGCACAGGGGGTCTACGAGCAGTACTTC. The chain employs TRBV10-3 and TRBJ2-7; 8 nucleotides agree with TRBD1. This CDR3 comprises 13 residues. Per germline, CDR1 ENHRY and CDR2 SYGVKD. The V and J ends lost 4 bases and 3 bases, in that order; junction bases with no gene match: 2.